This is a list of T cell receptor beta chains from one sample in a study of human T cells and chemical hapten exposure. TCRdb reprocessed the RACE reads with MiXCR, giving one entry per CDR3 protein. This table holds about 64,000 distinct CDR3 sequences, around 10% found once. The sample in question was whole blood, obtained in connection with sensitization to the hapten diphenylcyclopropenone (DPC). Receptors originate from a woman in her thirties or forties with alopecia areata. Some clones in this sample may be carry-over from other donors' samples. Both conserved end residues are part of each CDR3. Each record gives: D gene, V gene, J gene, clone size, CDR3 DNA, CDR3 protein. The D gene is left open where the match is weak. Some rows have no size entry. The others give once, few or many, or a class for an expanded clone.

NA	TRBV7-9	TRBJ1-4	many	TGTGCCAGCAGTATAGGGGAGAGGCAAAAACTGTTTTTT	CASSIGERQKLFF
TRBD1	TRBV5-1	TRBJ2-1	many	TGCGCCAGCAGCTTGGGGACAGGGGTGGGGAGGAATGAGCAGTTCTTC	CASSLGTGVGRNEQFF
TRBD1	TRBV29-1	TRBJ2-2	few	TGCAGCGTAGACAGGGCTGGCACCGGGGAGCTGTTTTTT	CSVDRAGTGELFF
NA	TRBV5-5	TRBJ2-7	NA	TGTGCCAGCAGCTTTGGAGTTACCTACGAGCAGTACTTC	CASSFGVTYEQYF
NA	TRBV7-6	TRBJ1-5	many	TGTGCCAGCAGCTTAGGGGCAGGGCTATATAGCAATCAGCCCCAGCATTTT	CASSLGAGLYSNQPQHF
TRBD2	TRBV5-1	TRBJ2-1	NA	TGCGCCAGCAGCTTCGGCGGGAGCTCCTACAATGAGCAGTTCTTC	CASSFGGSSYNEQFF
NA	TRBV29-1	TRBJ1-3	NA	TGCAGCGTTGAACTGGACTCTGGAAACACCATATATTTT	CSVELDSGNTIYF
TRBD1	TRBV28	TRBJ2-2	many	TGTGCCAGCAGTCCCCCAGGGGGTCGGGGCACCGGGGAGCTGTTTTTT	CASSPPGGRGTGELFF
NA	TRBV20-1	TRBJ1-2	many	TGCAGTGCTCTCCCTGATCAAAGCTATGGCTACACCTTC	CSALPDQSYGYTF
NA	TRBV20-1	TRBJ1-1	many	TGCAGTGCTAGTAGGGGGGACATCACTGAAGCTTTCTTT	CSASRGDITEAFF
TRBD2	TRBV5-4	TRBJ2-7	NA	TGTGCCAGCAGCCGAGGAGCGGGGGGGCTGTCCTACGAGCAGTACTTC	CASSRGAGGLSYEQYF
TRBD2	TRBV2	TRBJ2-5	many	TGTGCCAGCAGCGATGACCCTAGCGGGGGGGCCCGAGAGACCCAGTACTTC	CASSDDPSGGARETQYF
NA	TRBV3-1	TRBJ2-7	many	TGTGCCAGCAGCTTCACGGGACTCGGCGAATCCTACGAGCAGTACTTC	CASSFTGLGESYEQYF
TRBD2	TRBV7-2	TRBJ2-1	few	TGTGCCAGCAGCTCAGGACTAGCGAGTAATGAGCAGTTCTTC	CASSSGLASNEQFF
TRBD2	TRBV7-9	TRBJ2-1	NA	TGTGCCAGCAGCCAAGGGACTAGCGCGTACAATGAGCAGTTCTTC	CASSQGTSAYNEQFF
NA	TRBV20-1	TRBJ1-2	many	TGCAGTGCTAGAGAAGTGAAGGGGTATGGCTACACCTTC	CSAREVKGYGYTF
TRBD1	TRBV7-2	TRBJ1-6	NA	TGTGCCAGCAGCCCTCGTTTCTTTCCGGGACAGGGGGCTCGATCCTATAATTCACCCCTCCACTTT	CASSPRFFPGQGARSYNSPLHF
NA	TRBV11-2	TRBJ1-2	many	TGTGCCAGCACCCCGGATGTATACAACTATGGCTACACCTTC	CASTPDVYNYGYTF
NA	TRBV12-3/TRBV12-4	TRBJ2-7	few	TGTGCCAGCAGCCCTGGTTCCTACGAGCAGTACTTC	CASSPGSYEQYF
NA	TRBV12-3/TRBV12-4	TRBJ1-1	many	TGTGCCAGCAGTTTAGGGTACACTGAAGCTTTCTTT	CASSLGYTEAFF
TRBD1	TRBV19	TRBJ1-5	NA	TGTGCCAGTCAGACAGGGGCCATCAATCAGCCCCAGCATTTT	CASQTGAINQPQHF
TRBD1	TRBV29-1	TRBJ2-2	NA	TGCAGCGTTGAAGGGGGACAGGGGAGCACCGGGGAGCTGTTTTTT	CSVEGGQGSTGELFF
NA	TRBV3-1	TRBJ2-3	NA	TGTGCCAGCAGCCAAGGCCCCCTGAGACCAGTAATCACAGATACGCAGTATTTT	CASSQGPLRPVITDTQYF
NA	TRBV30	TRBJ1-3	many	TGTGCCTGGAGTGTACGGCTTGGGTTGTCTGGAAACACCATATATTTT	CAWSVRLGLSGNTIYF
NA	TRBV12-5	TRBJ2-7	many	TGTGCTAGTGGTCCGGACAGCCCCTACGAGCAGTACTTC	CASGPDSPYEQYF
TRBD1	TRBV20-1	TRBJ1-6	few	TGCAGTGCTACCCCGGACAGGGCAGGTTCACCCCTCCACTTT	CSATPDRAGSPLHF
TRBD2	TRBV7-9	TRBJ2-7	many	TGTGCCAGCACCCCTGTAGCGGGGGGCCCCTACGAGCAGTACTTC	CASTPVAGGPYEQYF
NA	TRBV7-9	TRBJ1-5	many	TGTGCCAGCAGCTTATTTGGCCCCCCCCAGCCCCAGCATTTT	CASSLFGPPQPQHF
NA	TRBV6-6	TRBJ1-1	many	TGTGCCAGCAGTTTTCAGGGCAGCACTGAAGCTTTCTTT	CASSFQGSTEAFF
NA	TRBV11-2	TRBJ2-2	many	TGTGCCAGCAGCCCTCCGGGGCGGGCGGACACCGGGGAGCTGTTTTTT	CASSPPGRADTGELFF
TRBD1	TRBV7-2	TRBJ2-7	many	TGTGCCAGCAGCCAAGACAGGGGGAGCTCCTACGAGCAGTACTTC	CASSQDRGSSYEQYF
NA	TRBV13	TRBJ1-2	few	TGTGCCAGCAGCCGATCTGGGGGGAAAATCTATGGCTACACCTTC	CASSRSGGKIYGYTF